Shown below are 6 T cell receptor beta chains from a single sample sequenced in a study of pediatric ulcerative colitis. TCRdb's table, derived via immunoSEQ multiplex PCR, lists solely in-frame clones and lacks some. The top ten clones hold approximately 1.5% of a sample with about 60,000 clones, 87% of them seen once. The sample taken for sequencing was blood. These receptors were collected from a boy aged 5-17 years who was a control in a study of pediatric ulcerative colitis.

This clone occurred a few times. V and J are TRBV28 and TRBJ1-2; the D gene is possibly TRBD1 (5 bases). The germline V gene encodes CDR1 MDHEN and CDR2 SYDVKM. This CDR3 is 15 amino acids long. Trimming stripped 7 bases from V and 5 bases from J, with 20 bases between. The CDR3 loop is CASNFRAGLQYGYTF. The CDR3 DNA follows: TGTGCCAGCAACTTCAGGGCAGGGTTGCAGTATGGCTACACCTTC.

Regarding this clone: Other DNA sequences in the sample encode the same CDR3. The J gene is TRBJ2-1, the V gene TRBV19; TRBD2 matches at 8 bases. V shed 8 bases and J 5 bases; nucleotides not matched to a gene: 11. There are 15 residues in the CDR3. Germline lookup yields CDR1 LNHDA and CDR2 SQIVND (reference sequence). In DNA form, the CDR3 reads TGTGCCAGTGGACTAGCAGGAGATAAGGACAATGAGCAGTTCTTC. This translates into CASGLAGDKDNEQFF.

A few counts support this clone. The chain couples TRBV5-1 to TRBJ2-3; the match to TRBD2 covers 16 bases. The CDR3 loop spans 17 amino acids. J was trimmed by 5 bases and V by 4 bases; bases with no gene match: 7. Per germline, CDR1 SGHRS and CDR2 YFSETQ. The CDR3 region is CASSLGTSGRAGDTQYF. The CDR3 DNA sequence: TGCGCCAGCAGCCTCGGGACTAGCGGGAGGGCCGGAGATACGCAGTATTTT.

The gene calls are TRBV11-1 and TRBJ2-5, with a possible D match to TRBD1 (6 bases). The CDR3 totals 14 residues. The germline V gene has CDR1 SGHAT and CDR2 FQDESV (reference sequence). V was shortened by 2 bases and J by 6 bases, with 13 bases between the two germline ends. CDR3 residues: CASSLTGGLKTQYF. The DNA for the CDR3 is TGTGCCAGCAGCTTAACTGGGGGCCTAAAGACCCAGTACTTC.

V usage is TRBV30 and J usage is TRBJ1-1; 9 positions agree with TRBD1. V shed 5 bases and J 8 bases; nucleotides not matched to a gene: 6. The CDR3 runs 12 residues. Germline values: CDR1 GTSNPN, CDR2 SVGIG (reference sequence). CDR3 residues: CAWDTGGLEAFF. For the CDR3, the DNA is TGTGCCTGGGACACAGGGGGCTTGGAAGCTTTCTTT.

The V and J genes are TRBV7-8 and TRBJ2-1; TRBD2 matches at 8 bases. CDR1 is SGHVS, CDR2 FQNEAQ, per germline. The trim removed 2 bases at V and 4 bases at J, leaving 4 bases unmatched. This CDR3 comprises 15 residues. CDR3 sequence (DNA): TGTGCCAGCAGCTTAAGGGCGGGAGGTTACAATGAGCAGTTCTTC. It is translated as CASSLRAGGYNEQFF.